This T cell receptor beta chain was recorded in a study of blood T cells in healthy people across ages. Study observations and caveats: The study regarded diversity estimates from one million T cells as underestimates.

The V end lost 0 bases, the J end lost 0 bases, and 15 bases lay between the germline ends. Germline loops: CDR1 DFQATT, CDR2 SNEGSKA (reference sequence). The CDR3 runs 17 residues. A sample-barcoded 5' primer and a J-beta primer mix were used in a second PCR of roughly 6 to 12 cycles. TCRdb re-called the 5' RACE reads through MiXCR, storing one row per CDR3 protein. The sample contains about 1.8 million distinct CDR3 sequences, around half of which appear only once. Comments on this clonotype: The antigen remains undetermined.

This chain links TRBV20-1 with TRBJ2-1; D possibly corresponds to TRBD1 (5 bases). The receptor was derived from a woman in her thirties or forties in good health. The sequencing input was blood. As DNA, the CDR3 is TGCAGTGCTAGAGACCTTATTGGGGCGAGCTCCTACAATGAGCAGTTCTTC. Its translation: CSARDLIGASSYNEQFF.